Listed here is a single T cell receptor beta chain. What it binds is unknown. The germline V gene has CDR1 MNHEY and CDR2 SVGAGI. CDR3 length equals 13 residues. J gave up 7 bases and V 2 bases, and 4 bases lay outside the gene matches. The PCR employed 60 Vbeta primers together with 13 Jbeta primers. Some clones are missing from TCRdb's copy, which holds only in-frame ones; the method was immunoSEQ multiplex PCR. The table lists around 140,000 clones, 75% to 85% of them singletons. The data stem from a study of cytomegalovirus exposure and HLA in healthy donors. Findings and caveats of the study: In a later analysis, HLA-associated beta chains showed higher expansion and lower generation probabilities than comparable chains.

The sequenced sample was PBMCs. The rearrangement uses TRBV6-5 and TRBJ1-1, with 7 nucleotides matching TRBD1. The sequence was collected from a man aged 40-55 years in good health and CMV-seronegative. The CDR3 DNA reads TGTGCCAGCAGTTACCGACAGGGAGGTGAAGCTTTCTTT. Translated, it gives CASSYRQGGEAFF.